Each of the 6 T cell receptor beta chains below was sequenced from the same sample in a study of T cell repertoires in cytomegalovirus infection. TCRdb reprocessed the reads with MiXCR, giving one entry per CDR3 protein. The table shows 120,000 to 150,000 distinct CDR3 sequences, with about 6.5% occurring only once. Input material: PBMCs. Every receptor here comes from a human donor in good health (CMV status not recorded). Some clones in this sample may be carry-over from other donors' samples.

This clonotype has a count of ten or more. The CDR3 here is CASSSHPIRTGEVSNQPQHF. CDR3 DNA sequence: TGTGCCAGCAGCTCTCACCCCATTAGGACAGGGGAAGTAAGCAATCAGCCCCAGCATTTT. This sequence joins TRBV7-2 and TRBJ1-5, with 9 bases lining up with TRBD1. The CDR3 loop spans 20 amino acids. The V and J ends lost 4 bases and 1 base, in that order; junction bases with no gene match: 17. Germline lookup yields CDR1 SGHTA and CDR2 FQGNSA.

There are many counts of this clonotype. The chain couples TRBV7-2 to TRBJ1-1; D is perhaps TRBD1 (6 bases). From germline, CDR1 is SGHTA and CDR2 FQGNSA. Deletions cut 3 bases from V and 4 bases from J, with 12 bases between. The CDR3 is 14 residues long. Here the CDR3 DNA reads TGTGCCAGCAGCTTTAGGGGGTCGAGCACTGAAGCTTTCTTT. This encodes CASSFRGSSTEAFF.

This clonotype was detected ten times or more. The chain has TRBV5-5 and TRBJ1-5, with D perhaps TRBD1 (5 bases). V lost 3 bases and J 3 bases, leaving 10 bases between the germline ends. The CDR3 extends over 14 amino acids. Looked up from germline, CDR1 is SGHKS and CDR2 is YYEKEE (reference sequence). CDR3 loop: CASSSGTPNQPQHF. CDR3 sequence (DNA): TGTGCCAGCAGCTCCGGGACCCCCAATCAGCCCCAGCATTTT. The entire variable domain, with the rest obtained from reference TRBV5-5 and TRBJ1-5, is as follows: DAGVTQSPTHLIKTRGQQVTLRCSPISGHKSVSWYQQVLGQGPQFIFQYYEKEERGRGNFPDRFSARQFPNYSSELNVNALLLGDSALYLCASSSGTPNQPQHFGDGTRLSIL.

This clonotype was observed a handful of times. The chain couples TRBV20-1 to TRBJ2-7; D is undetermined. The CDR3 has 13 amino acids. The germline V gene encodes CDR1 DFQATT and CDR2 SNEGSKA (reference sequence). V was cut by 1 base and J by 2 bases, with 9 bases left in between. The CDR3 region is CSARGYRPYEQYF. The CDR3 nucleotides read TGCAGTGCTAGAGGGTACAGACCCTACGAGCAGTACTTC.

The chain uses TRBV7-3 and TRBJ1-6, with D unclear. CDR3 length: 14 residues. Germline CDR1 and CDR2: SGHTA and FQGTGA. V lost 4 bases and J 9 bases, leaving 13 bases between the germline ends. The CDR3 DNA sequence: TGTGCCAGCAGCTCCGGACTGGCGGTTTCACCCCTCCACTTT. It specifies CASSSGLAVSPLHF.

This clonotype occurred a few times. The V and J genes are TRBV7-2 and TRBJ1-3; no clear D gene. V lost 1 base and J 0 bases, leaving 10 bases between the germline ends. The CDR3 extends over 16 amino acids. Germline CDR1 and CDR2: SGHTA and FQGNSA. CDR3 sequence (DNA): TGTGCCAGCAGCTTAGAGGGCAGCCTCTCTGGAAACACCATATATTTT. Its translation is CASSLEGSLSGNTIYF.